This entry lists 4 T cell receptor beta chains sequenced from one sample in a study of blood T cell repertoires in COVID-19. Data came from immunoSEQ multiplex PCR; TCRdb stores just in-frame clones and leaves some out. The sample shows about 190,000 clones, roughly nine tenths of them seen only once. Material: peripheral blood. These receptors came from a man aged 35 to 55 with acute or convalescent COVID-19.

The V and J genes are TRBV2 and TRBJ2-6, with a weak D call TRBD1 (5 bases). The germline V gene encodes CDR1 SNHLY and CDR2 FYNNEI. The ends were cut back, 4 bases at V and 2 bases at J, with 9 bases in the middle. There are 15 residues in the CDR3. The CDR3 reads CASSVDRAGANVLTF. The CDR3, as DNA: TGTGCCAGCAGTGTTGACAGAGCTGGGGCCAACGTCCTGACTTTC. Supplemented by reference TRBV2 and TRBJ2-6, the full variable domain reads EPEVTQTPSHQVTQMGQEVILRCVPISNHLYFYWYRQILGQKVEFLVSFYNNEISEKSEIFDDQFSVERPDGSNFTLKIRSTKLEDSAMYFCASSVDRAGANVLTFGAGSRLTVL.

The V gene is TRBV5-4, the J gene TRBJ2-2; weak D call: TRBD2 (6 bases). Germline V gene lookup returns CDR1 SGHNT and CDR2 YYREEE (reference sequence). V was clipped by 4 bases and J by 5 bases, with 12 bases between them. CDR3 length: 14 residues. In DNA form, the CDR3 reads TGTGCCAGCAGCGTAGGTGCGGGAACCGGGGAGCTGTTTTTT. It encodes CASSVGAGTGELFF. Complete variable domain (other parts from reference TRBV5-4 and TRBJ2-2): ETGVTQSPTHLIKTRGQQVTLRCSSQSGHNTVSWYQQALGQGPQFIFQYYREEENGRGNFPPRFSGLQFPNYSSELNVNALELDDSALYLCASSVGAGTGELFFGEGSRLTVL.

This sequence joins TRBV6-5 and TRBJ2-1, with 7 bases lining up with TRBD2. The CDR3 extends over 15 amino acids. Trimming took 4 bases from V and 3 from J; bases not matched to a gene: 6. Germline CDR1 is MNHEY and CDR2 is SVGAGI. CDR3 bases: TGTGCCAGCAGTTGGGTGGGGGAGGGCTACAATGAGCAGTTCTTC. It translates to CASSWVGEGYNEQFF.

In this sample, this clone turned up once. An end of the junction differs from the germline gene, which may be a read error. This sequence joins TRBV5-6 and TRBJ1-2, with TRBD1 matching 9 bases. CDR3 length: 17 residues. CDR1 SGHDT and CDR2 YYEEEE come from the germline V gene. The CDR3 reads CASSARTGQGTKYGYTF. The DNA for the CDR3 is TGTGCCAGCAGCGCACGCACCGGACAGGGGACTAAGTATGGCTACACCTTC.